The 32 T cell receptor beta chains below come from one sample, sequenced in a study of T-cell memory formation after mild COVID-19. TCRdb re-called the 5' RACE reads through MiXCR, storing one row per CDR3 protein. The data show more than 400,000 distinct CDR3 sequences, over 15% seen once. Sequencing was carried out using PBMCs or a T cell subset sorted from them (not recorded which). The receptors derive from an adult woman who had mild COVID-19 (a few samples of this study predate the infection). Cell type and time point are not known.

The J gene is TRBJ2-1, the V gene TRBV7-9; D uncertain. Germline CDR1 and CDR2: SEHNR and FQNEAQ (reference sequence). CDR3 length: 11 amino acids. The ends were cut back, 8 bases at V and 6 bases at J, with 8 bases in the middle. CDR3 bases: TGTGCCAGCGATGGAACCAATGAGCAGTTCTTC. It is translated as CASDGTNEQFF.

The chain recombines TRBV5-1 with TRBJ2-3, with a weak D call TRBD2 (6 bases). The germline V gene has CDR1 SGHRS and CDR2 YFSETQ. CDR3 length: 15 residues. V dropped 4 bases and J dropped 6 bases, with 18 bases sitting between them. CDR3: CASSAVHVGGDTQYF. The CDR3, as DNA: TGCGCCAGCAGCGCAGTCCACGTGGGGGGTGATACGCAGTATTTT.

This clonotype has at least ten counts. The chain combines TRBV7-9 with TRBJ2-6; 7 nucleotides align to TRBD2. This CDR3 is built from 18 residues. V was clipped by 0 bases and J by 0 bases; unmatched bases: 5. Germline V gene lookup returns CDR1 SEHNR and CDR2 FQNEAQ (reference sequence). The CDR3 spells CASSLASGGISGANVLTF. In DNA, the CDR3 is TGTGCCAGCAGCTTAGCGTCGGGGGGTATCTCTGGGGCCAACGTCCTGACTTTC.

The V and J genes are TRBV20-1 and TRBJ1-5, with D unresolved. Per the germline V gene, CDR1 is DFQATT and CDR2 is SNEGSKA (reference sequence). The CDR3 runs to 15 residues. Trimming shortened V by 3 bases and J by 1 base, and 13 bases separated the two germline ends. The CDR3 loop reads CSARKDERSNQPQHF. CDR3 bases: TGCAGTGCTAGGAAAGATGAGCGGAGCAATCAGCCCCAGCATTTT.

The chain combines TRBV5-1 with TRBJ1-1; D might be TRBD1 (5 bases). Germline assignment: CDR1 SGHRS and CDR2 YFSETQ. With 1 base removed from V and 4 bases from J, the gap between germline ends came to 14 bases. There are 15 residues in the CDR3. The CDR3 region is CASSLFKGQGTEAFF. Here the CDR3 DNA reads TGCGCCAGCAGCTTGTTTAAGGGTCAGGGCACTGAAGCTTTCTTT.

This clonotype has more than one count but fewer than ten. The chain has TRBV12-3 or TRBV12-4 and TRBJ2-1; 7 nucleotides agree with TRBD1. Trimming at V came to 7 bases and at J to 1 base, leaving 4 bases not matched to a gene. This CDR3 has 14 amino acids. CDR3 loop: CASIQGFSYNEQFF. The CDR3 nucleotides are TGTGCCAGCATACAGGGGTTTTCCTACAATGAGCAGTTCTTC.

The rearrangement joins TRBV12-3 or TRBV12-4 to TRBJ1-6; weak D call: TRBD1 (5 bases). The CDR3 is made up of 14 amino acids. V was pared by 5 bases and J by 7 bases, with 12 bases between. CDR3: CASSPRDSNSPLHF. In DNA form, the CDR3 reads TGTGCCAGCAGTCCCCGGGACTCAAATTCACCCCTCCACTTT.

The chain couples TRBV30 to TRBJ2-1; 9 positions agree with TRBD2. The ends lost 6 bases at V and 4 bases at J; junction bases unmatched: 10. CDR1 and CDR2 (germline): GTSNPN, SVGIG (reference sequence). The CDR3 is 15 amino acids. CDR3 protein: CACQSSGAQYNEQFF. CDR3 sequence (DNA): TGTGCCTGCCAATCTAGCGGGGCCCAATACAATGAGCAGTTCTTC.

This clonotype occurred a few times. DNA for the CDR3: TGTGCCAGCAGTTTTCCCGGGGGGACTGAAGCTTTCTTT. Residues: CASSFPGGTEAFF. The chain recombines TRBV12-3 or TRBV12-4 with TRBJ1-1, with a weak D call TRBD1 (5 bases). This CDR3 contains 13 residues. Trimming pared 3 bases from V and 5 bases from J, leaving 10 bases between.

The chain employs TRBV20-1 and TRBJ2-5, with TRBD1 matching 11 bases. The CDR3 consists of 15 residues. V trimming: 0 bases; J trimming: 5 bases; junction bases outside the gene matches: 5. The germline V gene has CDR1 DFQATT and CDR2 SNEGSKA (reference sequence). Here the CDR3 reads CSARDRTGGRETQYF. The CDR3 DNA reads as TGCAGTGCTAGAGATCGGACAGGGGGCCGTGAGACCCAGTACTTC.

This clonotype showed up just a few times. This chain connects TRBV29-1 to TRBJ1-5, with a tentative D call TRBD1 (5 bases). Germline V CDR1 and CDR2: SQVTM, ANQGSEA. Between the trimmed V and J ends, which lost 4 bases and 0 bases, there was a span of 16 bases. The CDR3 contains 16 residues. CDR3 sequence reads: CSVGAGTWYSNQPQHF. As DNA, the CDR3 is TGCAGCGTTGGGGCAGGGACGTGGTATAGCAATCAGCCCCAGCATTTT.

J is TRBJ1-4 and V is TRBV7-9; no firm D call. Germline assignment: CDR1 SEHNR and CDR2 FQNEAQ (reference sequence). The V end was cut by 5 bases, the J end by 7 bases, with 23 bases between. CDR3 length: 17 residues. CDR3 sequence (DNA): TGTGCCAGCAGCCGACCCAGTGGAGGGAGAAGTCTTGAAAAACTGTTTTTT. Protein: CASSRPSGGRSLEKLFF. Supplemented by reference TRBV7-9 and TRBJ1-4, the full variable domain reads DTGVSQNPRHKITKRGQNVTFRCDPISEHNRLYWYRQTLGQGPEFLTYFQNEAQLEKSRLLSDRFSAERPKGSFSTLEIQRTEQGDSAMYLCASSRPSGGRSLEKLFFGSGTQLSVL.

In its sample, this clonotype was seen many times. J is TRBJ2-2 and V is TRBV11-2; D gene unclear. V was pared by 7 bases and J by 4 bases, with 10 bases between. The CDR3 consists of 13 residues. The V gene's germline CDR1 is SGHAT and CDR2 FQNNGV. Written as DNA, the CDR3 is TGTGCCAGCAAACGTGCCGCCACCGGGGAGCTGTTTTTT. Its protein is CASKRAATGELFF.

J is TRBJ2-3 and V is TRBV24-1, with a possible D match to TRBD1 (5 bases). V was shortened by 3 bases and J by 6 bases, with 18 bases between the two germline ends. The CDR3 runs to 16 residues. Germline CDR1 KGHDR, CDR2 SFDVKD. The CDR3, as DNA: TGTGCCACCAGTGATCCCCGTGACCCCAGGGCCGATACGCAGTATTTT. Amino acid sequence: CATSDPRDPRADTQYF.

This clonotype has just one count. The chain is built from TRBV10-2 and TRBJ2-7; perhaps TRBD2 as D (5 bases). Germline lookup yields CDR1 WSHSY and CDR2 SAAADI. The CDR3 extends over 13 amino acids. Trimming took off 7 bases at V and 3 bases at J, with 13 bases between the two ends. CDR3 protein: CASISGIGYEQYF. CDR3 sequence (DNA): TGCGCCAGCATCTCGGGGATTGGCTACGAGCAGTACTTC.

V and J are TRBV9 and TRBJ1-5; 9 nucleotides align to TRBD1. Per germline, CDR1 SGDLS and CDR2 YYNGEE. With 4 bases clipped from V and 3 bases from J, the junction kept 5 bases outside the gene matches. The CDR3 consists of 15 residues. DNA for the CDR3: TGTGCCAGCAGCCAACAGGGGGCTTTCAATCAGCCCCAGCATTTT. As protein: CASSQQGAFNQPQHF.

This clonotype was seen a few times. In DNA, the CDR3 is TGTGCCAGCAGCCTCATGGACAGGGACTACACTGAAGCTTTCTTT. The encoded protein is CASSLMDRDYTEAFF. The chain has TRBV4-2 and TRBJ1-1, with 8 bases matching TRBD1. The germline CDR1 and CDR2 sequences are LGHNA and YNFKEQ. CDR3 length equals 15 residues. V lost 4 bases and J lost 3; bases outside the gene matches: 7.

The genes are TRBV7-3 and TRBJ2-1; the D gene is possibly TRBD2 (5 bases). Trimming shortened V by 4 bases and J by 2 bases, and 18 bases separated the two germline ends. Germline assignment: CDR1 SGHTA and CDR2 FQGTGA. The CDR3 spans 17 residues. CDR3 coding DNA: TGTGCCAGCAGCTCCCCCTCCAGCGGAGATCCCTACAATGAGCAGTTCTTC. Translation gives CASSSPSSGDPYNEQFF.

The chain uses TRBV20-1 and TRBJ1-1; D is uncertain. Trimming cost V 1 base and J 6 bases, with 15 bases left between them. Germline V CDR1 and CDR2: DFQATT, SNEGSKA (reference sequence). This CDR3 comprises 14 residues. The CDR3 sequence is CSARGIGLAAEAFF. DNA of the CDR3: TGCAGTGCTAGAGGGATAGGGCTCGCGGCTGAAGCTTTCTTT.

The rearrangement joins TRBV6-6 to TRBJ2-1; D remains unclear. The CDR3 is 16 amino acids. CDR1 is MNHNY and CDR2 is SVGAGI in the germline V gene (reference sequence). V dropped 0 bases and J dropped 7 bases, with 16 bases sitting between them. CDR3 nucleotide sequence: TGTGCCAGCAGTTACTCAGGTGGCTCCTCAACAAATGAGCAGTTCTTC. Protein sequence: CASSYSGGSSTNEQFF.

This clonotype showed up many times. The chain is built from TRBV29-1 and TRBJ2-7; 8 bases map to TRBD1. There are 13 residues in the CDR3. V shed 1 base and J 1 base; nucleotides not matched to a gene: 0. CDR1 is SQVTM and CDR2 is ANQGSEA in the germline V gene. CDR3 DNA sequence: TGCAGCGTTGAAGGGGACAGGTCCTACGAGCAGTACTTC. This encodes CSVEGDRSYEQYF.

The chain employs TRBV7-2 and TRBJ2-7; a weak D match, TRBD1 (5 bases). Trimming removed 5 bases from V and 7 bases from J, with 15 bases in between. The germline CDR1 and CDR2 sequences are SGHTA and FQGNSA. The CDR3 extends over 13 amino acids. The CDR3 DNA follows: TGTGCCAGCAGCGGGGCGCCCGATGGGGAGCAGTACTTC. It yields the protein CASSGAPDGEQYF.

V usage is TRBV19 and J usage is TRBJ1-1; possibly TRBD1 for D (6 bases). Trimming removed 5 bases at V and 1 base at J, with 11 bases between. The CDR3 extends over 14 amino acids. Per germline, CDR1 LNHDA and CDR2 SQIVND (reference sequence). CDR3 sequence reads: CASSSGHRNTEAFF. Written as DNA, the CDR3 is TGTGCCAGTAGTTCGGGACATCGGAACACTGAAGCTTTCTTT.

There are many counts of this clonotype. The V gene is TRBV5-1, the J gene TRBJ1-1, with TRBD1 matching 7 bases. Trimming at V came to 7 bases and at J to 5 bases, leaving 8 bases not matched to a gene. This CDR3 region has 13 residues. Germline assignment: CDR1 SGHRS and CDR2 YFSETQ. The DNA for the CDR3 is TGCGCCAGCGCCGTACAGGGGAATACTGAAGCTTTCTTT. It is translated as CASAVQGNTEAFF.

This clonotype was counted between two and nine times. The V call is TRBV2, the J call TRBJ1-2; TRBD1 might be the D (6 bases). Germline V lookup: CDR1 SNHLY, CDR2 FYNNEI. CDR3 length: 16 residues. V lost 7 bases and J 4 bases, leaving 22 bases between the germline ends. The CDR3 region has the DNA TGTGCCAGCAAGACCATAGGACAGTCAGGACGCTATGGCTACACCTTC. Protein product: CASKTIGQSGRYGYTF.

This clonotype is termed medium-sized. This chain uses TRBV12-3 or TRBV12-4 with TRBJ2-7; D remains unclear. V shed 5 bases and J shed 3 bases, with 11 bases lying between them. This CDR3 is built from 13 residues. CDR3 nucleotide sequence: TGTGCCAGCAGTCTTACAAGATACTACGAGCAGTACTTC. This translates into CASSLTRYYEQYF.

This clonotype was seen a few times. The chain has TRBV7-9 and TRBJ1-1; D is unresolved. The CDR3 loop spans 13 amino acids. Germline CDR1 and CDR2: SEHNR and FQNEAQ (reference sequence). V gave up 9 bases and J gave up 0 bases, with 11 bases separating them. CDR3 coding DNA: TGTGCCAGTGAGGTGGGCATGAACACTGAAGCTTTCTTT. The encoded protein is CASEVGMNTEAFF.

The chain has TRBV7-9 and TRBJ1-2; D uncertain. V lost 7 bases and J 4 bases, leaving 19 bases between the germline ends. CDR3 size: 15 residues. Germline loops: CDR1 SEHNR, CDR2 FQNEAQ (reference sequence). CDR3: CASNQPPARGYGYTF. In DNA, the CDR3 is TGTGCCAGCAACCAACCACCCGCCAGAGGCTATGGCTACACCTTC.

This clonotype has ten or more counts. This chain links TRBV6-5 with TRBJ2-2; perhaps TRBD2 as D (6 bases). This CDR3 comprises 14 residues. The germline V gene encodes CDR1 MNHEY and CDR2 SVGAGI. Trimming cost V 3 bases and J 8 bases, with 13 bases left between them. CDR3 DNA sequence: TGTGCCAGCAGTTATCGGGCTAGCGATGGGGAGCTGTTTTTT. Translated, it gives CASSYRASDGELFF.

V is TRBV6-6 and J is TRBJ2-1; D gene ambiguous. The CDR3 has 17 amino acids. CDR1 and CDR2 (germline): MNHNY, SVGAGI (reference sequence). V dropped 0 bases and J dropped 0 bases, with 12 bases sitting between them. CDR3 bases: TGTGCCAGCAGTTACTCGGTGGGGTTGAGCTCCTACAATGAGCAGTTCTTC. Translating it yields CASSYSVGLSSYNEQFF.

This clonotype was seen a handful of times. The chain carries TRBV9 and TRBJ1-1, with D tentatively TRBD1 (5 bases). Germline CDR1 SGDLS, CDR2 YYNGEE. Trimming left V 5 bases short and J 2 bases short, with 13 bases between. The CDR3 is made up of 14 amino acids. The CDR3 is CASSSYGGNTEAFF. CDR3 nucleotides: TGTGCCAGCAGTTCTTACGGGGGTAACACTGAAGCTTTCTTT.

This clonotype turned up a few times. The chain carries TRBV29-1 and TRBJ1-2, with a tentative D call TRBD1 (5 bases). CDR1 and CDR2 from the germline V gene are SQVTM and ANQGSEA. V gave up 4 bases and J gave up 12 bases, with 6 bases separating them. This CDR3 contains 8 residues. In DNA form, the CDR3 reads TGCAGCGTTGGAGGGGACACCTTC. This codes for CSVGGDTF.